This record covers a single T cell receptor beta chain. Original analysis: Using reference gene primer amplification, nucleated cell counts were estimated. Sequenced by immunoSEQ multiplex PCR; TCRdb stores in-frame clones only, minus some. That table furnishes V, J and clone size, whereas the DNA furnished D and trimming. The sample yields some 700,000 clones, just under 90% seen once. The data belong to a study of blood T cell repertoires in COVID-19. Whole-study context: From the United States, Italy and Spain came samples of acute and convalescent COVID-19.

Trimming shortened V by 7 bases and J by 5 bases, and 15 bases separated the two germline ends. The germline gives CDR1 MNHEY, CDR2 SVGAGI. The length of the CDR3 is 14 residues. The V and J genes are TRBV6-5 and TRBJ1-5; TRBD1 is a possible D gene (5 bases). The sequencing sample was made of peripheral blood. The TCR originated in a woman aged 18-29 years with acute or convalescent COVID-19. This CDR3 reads CASNPGRVDQPQHF. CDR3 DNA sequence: TGTGCCAGCAATCCGGGCAGGGTAGATCAGCCCCAGCATTTT.